This TCR beta chain was recorded in a study of beta chain features in type 1 diabetes (dated by TCRdb to the late 2010s). Some background on the complete study: Mean age, gender distribution, total cell number and subset yield did not differ between patients and healthy donors. Across all samples, roughly 110,000,000 sorted cells were examined, and cell number per subset correlated strongly with RNA yield. In the study, TCRB repertoires of sorted circulating CD4+ T cell subsets from recently diagnosed type 1 diabetes patients were compared with those of matched healthy donors. Regulatory and stem cell-like memory subsets were isolated from only 8 patients and 8 healthy donors, whereas naive and central memory subsets came from all 30 or so donors. Broader findings and caveats from the paper: Shorter templates might have been favored by PCR, but patient and control samples were amplified and corrected together, so both groups would have been affected equally by any skew. At VDJ recombination sites, type 1 diabetes patients had fewer insertions and more deleted nucleotides, which implies abnormalities in thymic rearrangement. A moderate but significant shortening of TCRB CDR3 length was observed in type 1 diabetes patients in all four CD4+ subsets. Because the HLA sub-analyses included only small numbers of individuals, any influence of HLA type on TCRB rearrangement was left unresolved. Naive, central memory and regulatory TCRB repertoires appeared more similar among patients than among healthy donors. Because cDNA rather than genomic DNA was sequenced, highly expressing activated cells could have been over-represented, although no difference in activation and CD3 levels was found between groups.

Based on the germline V gene (reference sequence), the CDR1 and CDR2 sequences are LNHDA and SQIVND. The trim is 1 base for V and 2 bases for J, with a gap of 17 bases between the germline ends. The CDR3 contains 17 residues, cysteine and phenylalanine counted. Only CDR3 DNA remains: 51 bases, in frame from the first base. A remark on this clone: Its antigen is currently not known. Per-base qualities were not stored, and no clone one base away is much larger.

Each donor gave one peripheral blood draw, averaging approximately 120 mL, which was collected into heparinised tubes. Using a panel that included CD45RO, CCR7, CD25, CD127, CD95 and CD27, naive, central memory, regulatory and stem cell-like memory CD4+ T cells were sorted on a BD FACSAria II. A purity above 98% was achieved for all sorted populations. PBMCs were isolated immediately by Lymphoprep density gradient centrifugation and stained directly without culture. So that batch effects would be minimized, each experiment stained and sorted samples in pairs, pairing one healthy donor with one patient. All of the isolated RNA was reverse transcribed with the High Capacity cDNA Reverse Transcription Kit, so expressed TCRB transcripts were sequenced. Naive, central memory and regulatory T cell samples underwent deep immunoSEQ sequencing, averaging around 3.7 million total reads per sample. Sorted cells were lysed in RLT buffer, and RNA was extracted using DNase-treated RNeasy Micro or Mini kits according to cell number. To prevent cross-contamination, each cell subset was processed individually, whereas patient and healthy donor samples were processed jointly. Using the immunoSEQ multiplex PCR, TCRB sequences were amplified from cDNA into 87-bp fragments spanning the CDR3 region. Sequencing of the amplicons was performed on the Illumina HiSeq platform. As for the original processing: Synthetic template baselines were used to correct PCR bias computationally, reads within Hamming distance 2 were collapsed together, and singletons that could not be merged were discarded. Reads were aligned to IMGT to assign V, D and J genes, CDR3 length, and insertions or deletions at six rearrangement sites. Within each subset, clonotype counts were normalized to sorted cell number, after which true diversity and Gini coefficients were computed with the tcR R package. The overlap coefficient, calculated on TCRB nucleotide sequences, was used to quantify repertoire sharing. Out-of-frame TCRB sequences from naive cells were analyzed as a proxy for the pre-selection repertoire. TCRdb provides this immuneACCESS table in a form limited to in-frame rearrangements. Some clones are lacking; in checked studies, under half of them reflect an unresolved V gene, and why the rest are absent is not known. The V and J calls and clone size were taken over from that table, and D and trimming were inferred from the DNA. This sample is represented by under 800,000 clones; around a sixth of them were singletons. Together, the top ten hold about 0.087% of the sample.

The sequencing sample was made of naive CD4+ T cells from blood. The sample's cell subset or site label, decoded: true naive CD4+ T cells. The chain is assembled from TRBV19 and TRBJ2-5; a weak D assignment points to TRBD2 (6 bases agree). This TCR was sampled from a man aged 18 to 29 in good health. The nucleotide sequence is given as TGTGCCAGTAGTATAGTGTTCGGGGGAAGGGCTCAAGAGACCCAGTACTTC. This translates into CASSIVFGGRAQETQYF.